The present T cell receptor beta chain was sequenced within a study of CD8 T cells in Susac syndrome. Points from the study as a whole: Only a relatively small number of individuals were included in the TCR sequencing and HLA analysis.

An amount of RNA that ranged from about 0.45 to 1 ug was reverse transcribed with random hexamers. Amplification of TCR beta CDR3 used immunoSEQ multiplex PCR across 54 Vbeta and 13 Jbeta. TCRdb called the immunoSEQ multiplex PCR reads again in MiXCR, with one record for every CDR3 protein. The sample yields under 550,000 distinct CDR3 sequences, roughly 85% seen once. This clonotype was seen a handful of times. The antigen is undetermined. Sequencing of TCR beta was performed on blood CD8+ and CD4+ T cells. TEMRA cells were FACS-enriched, while CD8+ and CD4+ T cells were negatively isolated. Between the trimmed V and J ends, which lost 0 bases and 2 bases, there was a span of 14 bases. The CDR3 length is 15 residues. In germline, CDR1 is DFQATT, CDR2 SNEGSKA (reference sequence).

The receptor was derived from a human donor with multiple sclerosis. The rearrangement links TRBV20-1 to TRBJ2-7; a weak D match, TRBD2 (5 bases). Source material: CD8+ T cells from PBMCs. The CDR3 here is CSARDPTEVPYEQYF. In nucleotides, the CDR3 is TGCAGTGCTAGAGACCCAACGGAGGTCCCCTACGAGCAGTACTTC.